This TCR beta chain was obtained from a study of regulatory T cells in long-lasting Graves disease. Findings and limits, study-wide: Persistent cases favored TRBV28, TRBJ1-2 and TRBJ2-5. Comparison showed that persistent patients shared more public clonotypes (2,741) than new patients (966).

The sample holds a few counts of this clonotype. No antigen is known for it. Trimming shortened V by 0 bases and J by 5 bases, and 9 bases separated the two germline ends. Germline V CDR1 and CDR2: SGDLS, YYNGEE. The CDR3 has 13 amino acids. Noted time point: newly diagnosed GD, antithyroid drugs for less than 3 months. Isolated PBMC RNA provided the starting material for the TCR library. Sequencing libraries for TCR beta were prepared with iRepertoire HTBI primers and Arm-PCR of CDR3 regions. TCRdb reanalysed the multiplex PCR reads using MiXCR and keeps one entry per CDR3 protein. The data show 350,000 to 550,000 distinct CDR3 sequences, 11% to 15% seen once. Separately, the same data were catalogued under a study of T cells in Graves' hyperthyroidism and ophthalmopathy. From that study: Ophthalmopathy was told apart from stable hyperthyroidism by a 13 V-J model.

The chain couples TRBV9 to TRBJ2-7; D is ambiguous. Sample: peripheral blood mononuclear cells (PBMCs), taken at new diagnosis, from a patient treated with antithyroid drugs. This sequence originates from a woman in her forties or fifties with Graves disease. The CDR3 sequence is CASSVASKNEQYF. As DNA, the CDR3 is TGTGCCAGCAGCGTAGCCTCAAAAAACGAGCAGTACTTC.